This T cell receptor (beta chain) was sequenced in a study of blood T cell repertoires in COVID-19 (dated by TCRdb to the early 2020s). Looking at the study overall: Samples from collaborators originated in the United States, Italy and Spain and spanned both the acute and convalescent phases of COVID-19. The repertoires were made available in a free public database intended to serve as a resource for research on the immune response to SARS-CoV-2. HLA class I and class II types, where available, came from metadata supplied by the sample provider rather than from assay-based typing. The samples were drawn from the first 160 participants of the ongoing ImmuneRACE study and from some 1,300 subjects provided by 6 global collaborators. Subjects who had been exposed to COVID-19, were actively infected with it, or had recovered from it provided the deeply sampled blood TCRbeta repertoires that made up the dataset. The sample metadata nearly always contained a de-identified subject ID, COVID-19 status, age in years and sex. The prospective study material was composed of cDNA or gDNA derived from T cells, B-cell-depleted T cells, or PBMCs.

The immunoSEQ Assay, a bias-controlled multiplex PCR, was used to amplify TCRbeta CDR3 regions from genomic DNA. The study's own analysis went as follows. Within the assay, amplification of reference gene primers was used to estimate how many nucleated cells each sample contained. To quantify the absolute abundance of each unique TCRbeta CDR3 rearrangement, sequence reads were collapsed and filtered. Productive Simpson clonality was computed per sample as the square root of Simpson's diversity index over productive rearrangements. The table comes from immuneACCESS by way of TCRdb, which keeps in-frame sequences with V and J called. Part of the clones is missing from these tables; in studies checked, under half for an unresolved V gene and the rest for unknown reasons. V, J and clone size reflect that table, while D and trimming were determined from the DNA. This sample holds about 150,000 clones; 85% were observed only once. The ten largest make up under 8.5% of the sample.

One collaborating source in Seattle enrolled patients during active infection and followed them longitudinally through the course of disease. Each collaborating institution followed its own protocols to collect whole blood in K2EDTA tubes. For TCRbeta analysis, collaborators shipped samples as frozen whole blood, isolated PBMCs, or DNA extracted from either of those sample types. Concerning this clone: It has no known antigen specificity. Base qualities are not provided; no much larger clone lies one nucleotide away.

Findings and caveats that apply to the study as a whole: Clinical and demographic metadata were provided uncurated, with the amount varying by source and participant.

Sequences SGHRS (CDR1) and YFSETQ (CDR2) are obtained from the germline V gene. V loses 0 bases of germline sequence and J loses 1 base, and the interval between the two ends is 7 bases. The CDR3 holds 14 amino acids from the cysteine to the phenylalanine. This entry keeps only the CDR3 DNA: 42 bases, framed from base 1. Sequencing input: peripheral blood. The origin of this receptor is a woman aged 55-69 years with COVID-19, enrolled during active disease. The chain is encoded by TRBV5-1 joined to TRBJ1-1, with the D gene not confidently named. The CDR3 region: CASSLVTENTEAFF. The nucleotides are TGCGCCAGCAGCTTGGTAACAGAGAACACTGAAGCTTTCTTT.